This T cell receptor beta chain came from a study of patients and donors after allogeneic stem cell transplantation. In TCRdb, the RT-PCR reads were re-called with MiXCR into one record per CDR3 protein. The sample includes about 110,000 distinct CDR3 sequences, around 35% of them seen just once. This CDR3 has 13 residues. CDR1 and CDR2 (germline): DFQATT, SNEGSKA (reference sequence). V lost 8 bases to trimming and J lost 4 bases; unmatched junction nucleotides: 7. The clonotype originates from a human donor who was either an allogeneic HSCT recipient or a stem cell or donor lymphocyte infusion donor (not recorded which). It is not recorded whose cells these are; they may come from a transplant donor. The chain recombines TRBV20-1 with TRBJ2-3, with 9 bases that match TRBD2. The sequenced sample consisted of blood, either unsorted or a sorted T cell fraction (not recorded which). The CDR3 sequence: CSREAGGADTQYF. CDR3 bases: TGCAGTAGGGAAGCGGGAGGTGCAGATACGCAGTATTTT.